The 20 T cell receptor beta chains presented below share a single source sample, sequenced in a study of patients and donors after allogeneic stem cell transplantation. TCRdb recomputed calls from the RT-PCR reads with MiXCR, one row per CDR3 protein. The data show hundreds of thousands of distinct CDR3 sequences, approximately 16% seen once. Sequenced input: blood, either unsorted or a sorted T cell fraction (not recorded which). The source is a human donor who was either an allogeneic HSCT recipient or a stem cell or donor lymphocyte infusion donor (not recorded which). It is not recorded whose cells these are; they may come from a transplant donor.

The rearrangement links TRBV29-1 to TRBJ2-4; D is unclear. This CDR3 has 12 residues. Germline V lookup: CDR1 SQVTM, CDR2 ANQGSEA. V lost 7 bases and J 8 bases, leaving 15 bases between the germline ends. The CDR3 bases are TGCAGCGCCGTTACTTTAAGTGACATTCAGTACTTC. Encoded protein: CSAVTLSDIQYF.

This clonotype came up many times. This chain joins TRBV29-1 and TRBJ2-2; no firm D call. Germline V gene data show CDR1 as SQVTM and CDR2 as ANQGSEA. Trimming took off 3 bases at V and 2 bases at J, with 7 bases between the two ends. This CDR3 region has 13 residues. The CDR3 here is CSVEGHNTGELFF. The CDR3 coding sequence is TGCAGCGTTGAGGGCCATAACACCGGGGAGCTGTTTTTT.

This clonotype occurred a few times. The CDR3 here is CASSKLAGAAYEQYF. In DNA, the CDR3 is TGTGCCAGCAGCAAGTTAGCGGGGGCCGCCTACGAGCAGTACTTC. The chain combines TRBV9 with TRBJ2-7; 9 bases match TRBD2. The CDR3 is 15 residues long. Germline trimming cut 4 bases from V and 2 bases from J; bases unmatched to any gene: 7. CDR1 and CDR2 (germline): SGDLS, YYNGEE. Supplemented by reference TRBV9 and TRBJ2-7, the full variable domain reads DSGVTQTPKHLITATGQRVTLRCSPRSGDLSVYWYQQSLDQGLQFLIQYYNGEERAKGNILERFSAQQFPDLHSELNLSSLELGDSALYFCASSKLAGAAYEQYFGPGTRLTVT.

This chain links TRBV24-1 with TRBJ2-1; D might be TRBD1 or TRBD2, each matching 6 bases. V dropped 4 bases and J dropped 8 bases, with 20 bases sitting between them. The CDR3 contains 16 residues. The germline V gene has CDR1 KGHDR and CDR2 SFDVKD. This CDR3 is CATSETDRWDWDEQFF. The CDR3, as DNA: TGTGCCACCAGTGAGACCGACAGGTGGGACTGGGATGAGCAGTTCTTC.

This sequence joins TRBV20-1 and TRBJ1-5, with D perhaps matching TRBD1 (6 bases). CDR3 length: 13 amino acids. Germline V gene sequence: CDR1 DFQATT, CDR2 SNEGSKA (reference sequence). The V gene lost 3 bases and the J gene lost 4 bases, with 10 bases spanning the gap. The CDR3 bases are TGCAGTGCTAGTACAGGGCGGAATCAGCCCCAGCATTTT. Translating gives CSASTGRNQPQHF.

This clonotype was counted between two and nine times. The gene calls are TRBV9 and TRBJ1-1, with 10 bases lining up with TRBD1. J lost 0 bases, V lost 3 bases, and 11 bases had no gene match. The V gene's germline CDR1 is SGDLS and CDR2 YYNGEE. This CDR3 comprises 18 residues. The CDR3 is CASSARGQGTPMNTEAFF. As DNA, the CDR3 is TGTGCCAGCAGCGCCCGGGGACAGGGGACCCCAATGAACACTGAAGCTTTCTTT.

The chain uses TRBV4-2 and TRBJ2-2, with D perhaps TRBD1 (5 bases). CDR1 is LGHNA and CDR2 is YNFKEQ in the germline V gene. The CDR3 loop spans 16 amino acids. V lost 1 base to trimming and J lost 5 bases, with 14 bases between them. The CDR3 sequence: CASSQGQGVGTGELFF. The CDR3 DNA is TGTGCCAGCAGCCAAGGGCAAGGGGTGGGAACCGGGGAGCTGTTTTTT.

This clonotype was seen repeatedly, ten times or more. The chain has TRBV9 and TRBJ1-1; D is possibly TRBD1 (5 bases). The CDR3 has 13 amino acids. V lost 0 bases and J 7 bases, leaving 10 bases between the germline ends. CDR1 is SGDLS and CDR2 is YYNGEE in the germline V gene. The CDR3 DNA follows: TGTGCCAGCAGCGTAGGGGGCGCGGGTGAAGCTTTCTTT. Translated, it gives CASSVGGAGEAFF.

In this sample, this clonotype turned up many times. The chain employs TRBV12-3 or TRBV12-4 and TRBJ1-1; no clear D. With 7 bases removed from V and 7 bases from J, the gap between germline ends came to 13 bases. The length of the CDR3 is 12 residues. The CDR3 nucleotides read TGTGCCAGCACCCTCGGGGTGGATGAAGCTTTCTTT. It is translated as CASTLGVDEAFF.

The chain is built from TRBV7-2 and TRBJ2-5; 10 bases are shared with TRBD2. The CDR3 has 17 residues. J lost 5 bases, V lost 1 base, and 10 bases had no gene match. Looked up from germline, CDR1 is SGHTA and CDR2 is FQGNSA. The CDR3 nucleotides read TGTGCCAGCAGCTTAGTCACGTCTAGCGGGGGTCACGAGACCCAGTACTTC. This codes for CASSLVTSSGGHETQYF.

The V gene is TRBV18, the J gene TRBJ2-7; D call uncertain. V lost 2 bases and J lost 0, with 11 bases in between. Germline V gene data show CDR1 as KGHSH and CDR2 as LQKENI. The CDR3 is 15 residues long. The CDR3 bases are TGTGCCAGCTCACCATATCGTTACTTCTCCTACGAGCAGTACTTC. This sequence encodes CASSPYRYFSYEQYF.

This clonotype was counted ten times or more. The junction differs from germline at one of its ends, possibly a read error. The chain carries TRBV5-1 and TRBJ1-1; 8 bases map to TRBD1. Germline V gene lookup returns CDR1 SGHRS and CDR2 YFSETQ. CDR3 length: 13 residues. CDR3 amino acids: CASRTGMNTEAFF. DNA of the CDR3: TGTGCCAGCAGGACAGGGATGAACACTGAAGCTTTCTTT.

In this sample, this clonotype turned up many times. The V call is TRBV12-3 or TRBV12-4, the J call TRBJ1-1; unclear D gene. V was pared by 2 bases and J by 0 bases, with 7 bases between. CDR3 length equals 14 residues. CDR3 protein: CASSLIGMNTEAFF. The CDR3 nucleotides are TGTGCCAGCAGTTTAATTGGGATGAACACTGAAGCTTTCTTT.

This chain uses TRBV27 with TRBJ2-5; 13 bases match TRBD2. V was clipped by 6 bases and J by 3 bases; unmatched bases: 10. The CDR3 runs 17 residues. The germline gives CDR1 MNHEY, CDR2 SMNVEV (reference sequence). This CDR3 reads CASSQPGLAGTKETQYF. In DNA, the CDR3 is TGTGCCAGCAGCCAACCGGGACTAGCGGGAACTAAAGAGACCCAGTACTTC.

The sample holds a few counts of this clonotype. CDR3 region: CASSFAHDSGETQYF. The DNA of the CDR3 is TGTGCCAGCAGTTTCGCGCACGATTCAGGGGAGACCCAGTACTTC. The rearrangement joins TRBV6-5 to TRBJ2-5, with D possibly matching TRBD1 (5 bases). V dropped 4 bases and J dropped 5 bases, with 17 bases sitting between them. CDR1 MNHEY and CDR2 SVGAGI come from the germline V gene. This CDR3 is 15 amino acids long.

CDR3 DNA sequence: TGTGCCAGCTCGCCTAGCGGGGGGGACAATGAGCAGTTCTTC. The encoded protein is CASSPSGGDNEQFF. The chain is built from TRBV18 and TRBJ2-1; 12 bases line up with TRBD2. The CDR3 has 14 amino acids. V lost 6 bases, J lost 5 bases, and 2 bases stayed unmatched. Germline V gives CDR1 KGHSH, CDR2 LQKENI.

This clonotype was seen repeatedly, ten times or more. The gene calls are TRBV11-1 and TRBJ2-1, with 7 nucleotides matching TRBD1. Unmatched junction bases numbered 1, after V lost 0 bases and J lost 2 bases. CDR1 and CDR2 from the germline V gene are SGHAT and FQDESV (reference sequence). This CDR3 is 15 amino acids long. CDR3 nucleotides: TGTGCCAGCAGCTTAGCCAGGGGGACCTACAATGAGCAGTTCTTC. This gives the protein CASSLARGTYNEQFF.

V gene TRBV4-1 combines with J gene TRBJ2-3; TRBD2 agrees at 14 bases. CDR1 MGHRA and CDR2 YSYEKL come from the germline V gene. The CDR3 contains 19 residues. The junction had 8 bases not matched to a gene; V was cut back by 2 bases and J by 1 base. CDR3 coding DNA: TGCGCCAGCAGCCAACTGCGACTAGCGGGAGGGTCCCGCACAGATACGCAGTATTTT. Its translation is CASSQLRLAGGSRTDTQYF.

The chain is built from TRBV7-3 and TRBJ1-1; D gene ambiguous. From germline, CDR1 is SGHTA and CDR2 FQGTGA. The V end lost 5 bases, the J end lost 4 bases, and 11 bases lay between the germline ends. The CDR3 has 13 residues. CDR3 protein: CASSPGTSTEAFF. CDR3 DNA: TGTGCCAGCAGCCCGGGAACGAGCACTGAAGCTTTCTTT.

This clonotype was seen only a few times. The V and J genes are TRBV18 and TRBJ2-7; D is ambiguous. The V and J ends lost 2 bases and 3 bases respectively, with 5 bases between them. The CDR3 is 12 amino acids. CDR1 is KGHSH, CDR2 LQKENI, per germline. Written as DNA, the CDR3 is TGTGCCAGCTCACCAGAGGTCTACGAGCAGTACTTC. Protein product: CASSPEVYEQYF. The full variable domain, in which reference TRBV18 and TRBJ2-7 provide the parts outside the CDR3, is NAGVMQNPRHLVRRRGQEARLRCSPMKGHSHVYWYRQLPEEGLKFMVYLQKENIIDESGMPKERFSAEFPKEGPSILRIQQVVRGDSAAYFCASSPEVYEQYFGPGTRLTVT.